This T cell receptor beta chain is from a study of T cells in Graves' hyperthyroidism and ophthalmopathy. Study summary: Peripheral blood collection took place at initial diagnosis, before any treatment. Findings and limits, study-wide: Also found in blood were most expanded thyroid clonotypes above 0.001.

This clonotype has at least ten counts. Its target is not known. What was amplified from RNA transcripts were TCR beta CDR3 regions. Using the HTBI primer set, a first-round RT-PCR was run on the TCR CDR3. TCRdb analysed the multiplex PCR reads with MiXCR anew, one entry per CDR3 protein. The data show more than 500,000 distinct CDR3 sequences, with around 15% seen just once and approximately 32% held by the top ten. Patients were excluded because of uncontrolled infection, other autoimmune disease, pregnancy or lactation. Fresh 10 ml peripheral blood yielded PBMCs. CDR3 length equals 16 residues. CDR1 and CDR2 (germline): SNHLY, FYNNEI. The germline V and J ends were trimmed by 1 base and 2 bases, with 11 bases remaining between them.

The gene calls are TRBV2 and TRBJ2-2; D ambiguous. Sequencing input: blood. The sequence was collected from a young woman with Graves' ophthalmopathy. The CDR3: CASSEGRLGNTGELFF. CDR3 DNA: TGTGCCAGCAGTGAAGGCCGGTTAGGAAACACCGGGGAGCTGTTTTTT. Supplemented by reference TRBV2 and TRBJ2-2, the full variable domain reads EPEVTQTPSHQVTQMGQEVILRCVPISNHLYFYWYRQILGQKVEFLVSFYNNEISEKSEIFDDQFSVERPDGSNFTLKIRSTKLEDSAMYFCASSEGRLGNTGELFFGEGSRLTVL.